This record looks at one T cell receptor (beta chain) sequence and its context. Clones were sequenced by immunoSEQ multiplex PCR, and TCRdb holds only the in-frame ones, with some missing. The repertoire consists of about 38,000 clones, with roughly 89% occurring once and the leading ten covering 2.5% to 3.5%. This entry comes from a study of neoadjuvant nivolumab and ipilimumab in lung cancer. The CDR3 has 13 amino acids. V gave up 2 bases and J gave up 4 bases, with 5 bases separating them. Germline CDR1 and CDR2: SEHNR and FQNEAQ (reference sequence). This TCR was sampled from an adult with non-small cell lung cancer. The specimen was peripheral blood, collected before neoadjuvant nivolumab, alone or with ipilimumab. The rearrangement links TRBV7-9 to TRBJ2-2; D ambiguous. CDR3 nucleotides: TGTGCCAGCAGCTTACGGCGCACCGGGGAGCTGTTTTTT. As protein: CASSLRRTGELFF.